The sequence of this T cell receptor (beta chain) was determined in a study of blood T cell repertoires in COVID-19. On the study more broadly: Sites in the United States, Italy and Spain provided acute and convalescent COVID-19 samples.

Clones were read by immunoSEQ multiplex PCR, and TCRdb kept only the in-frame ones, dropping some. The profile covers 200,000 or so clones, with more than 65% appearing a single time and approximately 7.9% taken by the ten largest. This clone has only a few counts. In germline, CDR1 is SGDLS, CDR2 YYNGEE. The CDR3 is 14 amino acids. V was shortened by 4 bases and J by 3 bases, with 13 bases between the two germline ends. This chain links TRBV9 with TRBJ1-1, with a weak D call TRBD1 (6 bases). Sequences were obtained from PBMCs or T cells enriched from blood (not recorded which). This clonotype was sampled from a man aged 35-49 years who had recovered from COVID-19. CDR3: CASSLGGGYTEAFF. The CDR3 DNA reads TGTGCCAGCAGCCTAGGCGGGGGCTACACTGAAGCTTTCTTT.